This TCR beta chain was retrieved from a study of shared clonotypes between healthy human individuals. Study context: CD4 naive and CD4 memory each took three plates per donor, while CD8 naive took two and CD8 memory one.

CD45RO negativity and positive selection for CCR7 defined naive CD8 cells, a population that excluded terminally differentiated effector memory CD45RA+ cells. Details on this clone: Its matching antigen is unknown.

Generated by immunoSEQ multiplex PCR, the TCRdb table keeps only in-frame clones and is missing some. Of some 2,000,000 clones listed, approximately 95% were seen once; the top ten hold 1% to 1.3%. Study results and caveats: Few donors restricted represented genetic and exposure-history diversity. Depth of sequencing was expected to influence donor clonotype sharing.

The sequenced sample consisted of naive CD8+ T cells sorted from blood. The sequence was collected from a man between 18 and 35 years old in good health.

The CDR3 is CSVETGTAFYEQYF. The CDR3 coding sequence is TGCAGCGTTGAAACCGGGACCGCGTTCTACGAGCAGTACTTC. The chain recombines TRBV29-1 with TRBJ2-7; D may be TRBD1 or TRBD2 (5 bases each). The CDR3 is 14 amino acids. V lost 2 bases, J lost 3 bases, and 14 bases lay in between. From germline, CDR1 is SQVTM and CDR2 ANQGSEA.